One sample yielded the 27 T cell receptor beta chains listed below, sequenced in a study of T cells in Graves' hyperthyroidism and ophthalmopathy (dated by TCRdb to about 2019). The library was made by multiplex PCR. Instrument on record: Illumina HiSeq 2000. The TCR beta CDR3 regions were amplified from the RNA transcripts. For the first round of RT-PCR on the TCR CDR3, the HTBI primer set was used together with the Qiagen OneStep RT-PCR kit. TCRdb took the public reads, trimmed them with fastp at Q25, ran MiXCR for clone calling and kept in-frame beta chains. CDR3 protein duplicates are merged, each entry listing the most common genes and DNA. The table for this sample lists some 740,000 distinct CDR3 sequences; less than 15% of them were counted only once. The ten largest clones take up roughly a tenth of the sample. Material for sequencing was blood. The origin of the receptors is a woman younger than 30 with Graves' hyperthyroidism.

This clonotype was observed many times. V and J are TRBV20-1 and TRBJ2-5, with TRBD2 matching over 7 bases. The CDR3 runs to 19 residues. From germline, CDR1 is DFQATT and CDR2 SNEGSKA (reference sequence). Trimming cost V 5 bases and J 5 bases; bases outside gene matches: 26. The CDR3 protein is CSAPPPGRDYTLGVETQYF. CDR3 coding DNA: TGCAGTGCTCCCCCGCCGGGGAGGGACTACACCCTCGGGGTCGAGACCCAGTACTTC.

In regard to this clonotype: This could be a read error, since a much larger clone is one nucleotide away. The rearrangement joins TRBV7-3 to TRBJ2-3, with TRBD2 identical over 9 bases. Germline CDR1 reads SGHTA; CDR2 reads FQGTGA. CDR3 size: 18 residues. The CDR3 reads CVSSSSLSGRPSTDTQYF. The CDR3 bases are TGTGTCAGCAGCTCGAGCTTAAGCGGGAGGCCGAGCACAGATACGCAGTATTTT.

There are many counts of this clonotype. This chain connects TRBV12-3 or TRBV12-4 to TRBJ1-1, with TRBD1 matching over 7 bases. The CDR3 extends over 14 amino acids. The V and J ends lost 8 bases and 1 base, in that order; junction bases with no gene match: 7. This chain's CDR3 is CASRRGPSNTEAFF. The CDR3 nucleotides are TGTGCCAGCCGAAGGGGGCCATCGAACACTGAAGCTTTCTTT.

V usage is TRBV7-2 and J usage is TRBJ2-1, with 7 bases identical to TRBD2. Trimming took 1 base from V and 0 from J; bases not matched to a gene: 3. Germline-derived CDR1 and CDR2 are SGHTA and FQGNSA. CDR3 length: 16 amino acids. The CDR3 DNA reads TGTGCCAGCAGCTTAGGCCTAGCGGTCTCCTACAATGAGCAGTTCTTC. Translated, it gives CASSLGLAVSYNEQFF.

This chain links TRBV2 with TRBJ1-5; 7 bases are shared with TRBD1. This CDR3 is 15 amino acids long. Unmatched junction bases numbered 9, after V lost 5 bases and J lost 5 bases. Germline CDR1 is SNHLY and CDR2 is FYNNEI. The CDR3 DNA reads as TGTGCCAGCAGTAAACAGGGGACTGGAGATCAGCCCCAGCATTTT. Its translation: CASSKQGTGDQPQHF.

The chain joins TRBV6-2 or TRBV6-3 to TRBJ1-5; no firm D call. V lost 5 bases and J 6 bases, leaving 23 bases between the germline ends. Germline loops: CDR1 MNHEY, CDR2 SVGEGT. The CDR3 totals 17 residues. The CDR3 DNA reads as TGTGCCAGCAGTATGAGACAAGCCTTAGGTCCAGGTCAGCCCCAGCATTTT. It is translated as CASSMRQALGPGQPQHF.

This clonotype has a count of ten or more. The genes are TRBV7-6 and TRBJ2-3; a possible D gene is TRBD2 (6 bases). V was trimmed by 5 bases and J by 3 bases, leaving 15 bases between them. Germline CDR1 and CDR2: SGHVS and FNYEAQ. The CDR3 runs to 15 residues. The CDR3 DNA reads TGTGCCAGCAGCCCCCTCCTACGGGAGACAGATACGCAGTATTTT. Amino acid sequence: CASSPLLRETDTQYF.

The gene calls are TRBV2 and TRBJ2-1; 10 positions match TRBD2. The J segment lost 6 bases and the V segment lost 6 bases, leaving 8 bases of the junction unmatched. The germline gives CDR1 SNHLY, CDR2 FYNNEI. This CDR3 is built from 15 residues. The CDR3 DNA follows: TGTGCCAGCAGGTCACCTAGCGGGAGAGGCAATGAGCAGTTCTTC. Protein sequence: CASRSPSGRGNEQFF. The variable domain in full, with the rest retrieved from reference TRBV2 and TRBJ2-1, is EPEVTQTPSHQVTQMGQEVILRCVPISNHLYFYWYRQILGQKVEFLVSFYNNEISEKSEIFDDQFSVERPDGSNFTLKIRSTKLEDSAMYFCASRSPSGRGNEQFFGPGTRLTVL.

This clonotype was seen once. Given a much more abundant clone one base away, this may be a read error. The J gene is TRBJ2-5, the V gene TRBV28, with D possibly matching TRBD1 (6 bases). The germline V gene encodes CDR1 MDHEN and CDR2 SYDVKM. The CDR3 totals 16 residues. CDR3 nucleotides: TGTGCCAGCAGTTTTCTCCGGGACACCTACCAAGAGACCCGGTACTTC. Translation: CASSFLRDTYQETRYF. The variable domain in full, with the rest retrieved from reference TRBV28 and TRBJ2-5, is DVKVTQSSRYLVKRTGEKVFLECVQDMDHENMFWYRQDPGLGLRLIYFSYDVKMKEKGDIPEGYSVSREKKERFSLILESASTNQTSMYLCASSFLRDTYQETRYFGPGTRLLVL.

This clonotype has at least ten counts. The V gene is TRBV2, the J gene TRBJ2-7; D is undetermined. Looked up from germline, CDR1 is SNHLY and CDR2 is FYNNEI. The CDR3 is 11 residues long. Trimming cost V 2 bases and J 7 bases, with 6 bases left between them. The CDR3 protein is CASSELVEQYF. DNA of the CDR3: TGTGCCAGCAGTGAACTCGTGGAGCAGTACTTC.

This clonotype was recorded at least ten times. The gene calls are TRBV3-1 and TRBJ2-5; D is undetermined. CDR1 is LGHDT, CDR2 YNNKEL, per germline (reference sequence). The CDR3 is 13 amino acids. V gave up 6 bases and J gave up 1 base, with 9 bases separating them. CDR3 residues: CASSQPPQETQYF. The DNA for the CDR3 is TGTGCCAGCAGTCAGCCCCCCCAAGAGACCCAGTACTTC.

The chain uses TRBV19 and TRBJ2-7; TRBD1 matches 8 bases. V dropped 4 bases and J dropped 2; count of bases not matched to a gene: 10. The CDR3 extends over 16 amino acids. The V gene's germline CDR1 is LNHDA and CDR2 SQIVND (reference sequence). The CDR3 bases are TGTGCCAGTAGTAGCCCCCCGACAGGGGACCCCTACGAGCAGTACTTC. Translation: CASSSPPTGDPYEQYF. The full variable domain, its missing parts supplied by reference TRBV19 and TRBJ2-7, is DGGITQSPKYLFRKEGQNVTLSCEQNLNHDAMYWYRQDPGQGLRLIYYSQIVNDFQKGDIAEGYSVSREKKESFPLTVTSAQKNPTAFYLCASSSPPTGDPYEQYFGPGTRLTVT.

J is TRBJ2-1 and V is TRBV19; D ambiguous. CDR1 and CDR2 (germline): LNHDA, SQIVND (reference sequence). Trimming took 5 bases from V and 9 from J, leaving 14 bases between them. The CDR3 runs to 13 residues. The CDR3 is CASSFAFSSEQFF. CDR3 nucleotides: TGTGCCAGTAGTTTCGCTTTTAGTAGTGAGCAGTTCTTC.

This sequence joins TRBV12-3 or TRBV12-4 and TRBJ2-2; a possible D gene is TRBD2 (6 bases). The CDR3 is 13 residues long. Trimming left V 5 bases short and J 8 bases short, with 12 bases between. In DNA, the CDR3 is TGTGCCAGCAGTGCCCTAGCGAGAGGGGAGCTGTTTTTT. This encodes CASSALARGELFF.

In its sample, this clonotype was seen a few times. The rearrangement uses TRBV7-9 and TRBJ2-7; unclear D gene. The germline CDR1 and CDR2 sequences are SEHNR and FQNEAQ (reference sequence). The CDR3 extends over 14 amino acids. The germline V and J ends were trimmed by 1 base and 2 bases, with 9 bases remaining between them. CDR3 in amino acids: CASSLVSATYEQYF. The DNA for the CDR3 is TGTGCCAGCAGCTTAGTGAGCGCAACCTACGAGCAGTACTTC.

There are many counts of this clonotype. The chain employs TRBV7-9 and TRBJ1-5; 8 bases map to TRBD1. The CDR3 runs to 18 residues. After removal of 7 bases from V and 3 bases from J, the junction contained 17 bases not matched to a gene. CDR1 SEHNR and CDR2 FQNEAQ come from the germline V gene (reference sequence). In nucleotides, the CDR3 is TGTGCCAGCATCAACGGGGGCCAAACAGGGGGACACAATCAGCCCCAGCATTTT. Translation: CASINGGQTGGHNQPQHF.

This clonotype was recorded only once. The chain has TRBV5-1 and TRBJ2-5; D is possibly TRBD1 (5 bases). The CDR3 consists of 13 residues. In germline, CDR1 is SGHRS, CDR2 YFSETQ. Trimming pared 3 bases from V and 3 bases from J, leaving 9 bases between. CDR3 DNA sequence: TGCGCCAGCAGCTGGACATGGGAAGAGACCCAGTACTTC. Translation gives CASSWTWEETQYF.

The table lists this clonotype with many counts. The chain has TRBV7-9 and TRBJ2-7, with a possible D match to TRBD2 (6 bases). This CDR3 contains 15 residues. Trimming took 1 base from V and 5 from J, leaving 15 bases between them. The germline V gene has CDR1 SEHNR and CDR2 FQNEAQ (reference sequence). The CDR3 sequence is CASSLEYGSLHEQYF. As DNA, the CDR3 is TGTGCCAGCAGCTTAGAGTACGGGAGTCTCCACGAGCAGTACTTC.

This clonotype was detected ten times or more. The rearrangement uses TRBV20-1 and TRBJ2-7; 12 bases fit TRBD2. The CDR3 is 14 residues long. Germline V gives CDR1 DFQATT, CDR2 SNEGSKA (reference sequence). The V gene end was trimmed by 3 bases and the J gene end by 5 bases; junction bases not matched to a gene: 5. Written as DNA, the CDR3 is TGCAGTGCTAGGAAGACTAGCGGGAGAAACGAGCAGTACTTC. It yields the protein CSARKTSGRNEQYF.

The rearrangement links TRBV20-1 to TRBJ2-1; TRBD2 agrees at 10 bases. Germline lookup yields CDR1 DFQATT and CDR2 SNEGSKA (reference sequence). The CDR3 sequence is 19 residues long. Germline trimming cut 6 bases from V and 4 bases from J; bases unmatched to any gene: 21. The CDR3 sequence: CSATIAGGRSLPLYNEQFF. CDR3 DNA: TGCAGTGCCACGATAGCGGGAGGCCGCTCTCTGCCCCTTTACAATGAGCAGTTCTTC.

The table lists this clonotype with a few counts. V and J are TRBV10-3 and TRBJ1-2; 7 bases map to TRBD1. Germline assignment: CDR1 ENHRY and CDR2 SYGVKD. The V and J ends lost 4 bases and 0 bases, in that order; junction bases with no gene match: 14. This CDR3 has 18 amino acids. The CDR3 bases are TGTGCCATCAGTGGATTCCTTAGGGGGCCTACTTCTAACTATGGCTACACCTTC. Its protein is CAISGFLRGPTSNYGYTF.

The chain is built from TRBV18 and TRBJ2-2; D ambiguous. This CDR3 is built from 15 residues. The germline V gene encodes CDR1 KGHSH and CDR2 LQKENI. The V end lost 3 bases, the J end lost 6 bases, and 14 bases lay between the germline ends. CDR3 sequence: CASSPPSLSPGELFF. The CDR3 nucleotides read TGTGCCAGCTCACCTCCGTCCCTATCCCCCGGGGAGCTGTTTTTT.

This clonotype was counted many times. The chain links TRBV20-1 to TRBJ2-1; 11 nucleotides line up with TRBD2. CDR3 length: 17 amino acids. The V segment lost 1 base and the J segment 7 bases; nucleotides outside the gene matches: 12. Germline assignment: CDR1 DFQATT and CDR2 SNEGSKA (reference sequence). The CDR3 nucleotides read TGCAGTGCTAGAGGGGTGGGACTAGCGGCTATTTGGAATGAGCAGTTCTTC. Its translation: CSARGVGLAAIWNEQFF.

This clonotype was observed a few times. The chain has TRBV28 and TRBJ2-7, with D perhaps TRBD2 (6 bases). CDR3 length: 18 residues. The germline CDR1 and CDR2 sequences are MDHEN and SYDVKM. The V end lost 3 bases, the J end lost 5 bases, and 26 bases lay between the germline ends. For the CDR3, the DNA is TGTGCCAGCAGTTTGGGCCCCCTTAAGGGAGGTACTCTCGACGAGCAGTACTTC. Protein: CASSLGPLKGGTLDEQYF.

In nucleotides, the CDR3 is TGCGCCAGCAGCCAAGAGTACAAGCGGGGAGGCTACGAGCAGTACTTC. Its protein product is CASSQEYKRGGYEQYF. V usage is TRBV4-3 and J usage is TRBJ2-7; 7 bases align to TRBD2. The trim removed 0 bases at V and 3 bases at J, leaving 8 bases unmatched. This CDR3 has 16 residues. Germline V gives CDR1 LGHNA, CDR2 YSLEER.

This clonotype was recorded many times. The CDR3 loop is CASSLPTGGKDTEAFF. The CDR3 DNA reads as TGTGCCAGCAGCTTACCGACAGGGGGGAAGGACACTGAAGCTTTCTTT. The chain recombines TRBV11-1 with TRBJ1-1; 9 nucleotides line up with TRBD1. Trimming at V came to 2 bases and at J to 3 bases, leaving 7 bases not matched to a gene. This CDR3 contains 16 residues. Germline CDR1 SGHAT, CDR2 FQDESV (reference sequence). Full variable domain (missing parts from reference TRBV11-1 and TRBJ1-1): EAEVAQSPRYKITEKSQAVAFWCDPISGHATLYWYRQILGQGPELLVQFQDESVVDDSQLPKDRFSAERLKGVDSTLKIQPAELGDSAMYLCASSLPTGGKDTEAFFGQGTRLTVV.

This clonotype has at least ten counts. J is TRBJ2-7 and V is TRBV12-3 or TRBV12-4; 14 bases line up with TRBD2. Germline trimming cut 5 bases from V and 3 bases from J; bases unmatched to any gene: 18. This CDR3 contains 20 residues. The CDR3 region is CASSPRTGTSGSTFYYEQYF. In DNA, the CDR3 is TGTGCCAGCAGTCCCCGAACCGGGACTAGCGGGAGTACTTTCTACTACGAGCAGTACTTC.